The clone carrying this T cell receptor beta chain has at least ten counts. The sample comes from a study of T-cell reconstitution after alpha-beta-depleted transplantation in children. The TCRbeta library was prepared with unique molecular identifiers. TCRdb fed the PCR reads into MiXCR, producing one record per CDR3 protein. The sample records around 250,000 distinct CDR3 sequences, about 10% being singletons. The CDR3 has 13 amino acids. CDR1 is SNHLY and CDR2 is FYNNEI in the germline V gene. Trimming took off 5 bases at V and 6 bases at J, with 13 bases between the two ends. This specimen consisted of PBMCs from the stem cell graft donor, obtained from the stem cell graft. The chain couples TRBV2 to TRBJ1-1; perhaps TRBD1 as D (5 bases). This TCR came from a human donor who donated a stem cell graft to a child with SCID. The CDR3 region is CASSIQVRAEAFF. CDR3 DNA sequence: TGTGCCAGCAGTATACAGGTTCGCGCTGAAGCTTTCTTT.